These 19 T cell receptor beta chains share one sample of origin, sequenced in a study of blood T cell repertoires in COVID-19. Some clones are missing from TCRdb's copy, which holds only in-frame ones; the method was immunoSEQ multiplex PCR. This sample yields 250,000 to 350,000 clones, of which approximately 90% are seen a single time; 2% to 2.5% belongs to the top ten. The sample comprised PBMCs or T cells enriched from blood (not recorded which). These receptor sequences come from a woman aged 55-70 years in a cohort exposed to, infected with or recovered from COVID-19 (not recorded which).

The chain has TRBV11-2 and TRBJ2-1; the D is unclear. Deletions cut 4 bases from V and 8 bases from J, with 15 bases between. The CDR3 sequence is 14 residues long. Germline V gives CDR1 SGHAT, CDR2 FQNNGV. The CDR3 loop reads CASSSPPRRDEQFF. The CDR3 DNA sequence: TGTGCCAGCAGCTCGCCCCCTAGACGTGATGAGCAGTTCTTC.

J is TRBJ2-2 and V is TRBV7-9; possibly TRBD1 for D (6 bases). Germline V gene lookup returns CDR1 SEHNR and CDR2 FQNEAQ (reference sequence). The CDR3 sequence is 13 residues long. Trimming cost V 4 bases and J 8 bases, with 11 bases left between them. Written as DNA, the CDR3 is TGTGCCAGCAGCTCCAAGGGGGTGGGGGAGCTGTTTTTT. Encoded protein: CASSSKGVGELFF.

The V call is TRBV10-2, the J call TRBJ2-7; 9 nucleotides agree with TRBD1. The CDR3 consists of 11 residues. Germline V gene sequence: CDR1 WSHSY, CDR2 SAAADI. V was pared by 6 bases and J by 12 bases, with 6 bases of the junction left unmatched. This chain's CDR3 is CASRDRGPPYF. In DNA, the CDR3 is TGCGCCAGCAGGGACAGGGGACCCCCGTACTTC.

This chain uses TRBV18 with TRBJ1-2; the D gene is possibly TRBD1 (6 bases). There are 15 residues in the CDR3. Germline lookup yields CDR1 KGHSH and CDR2 LQKENI. The ends were cut back, 2 bases at V and 8 bases at J, with 18 bases in the middle. CDR3 nucleotide sequence: TGTGCCAGCTCACCATTCGGGGGGCTCCCCAGGGGCTACACCTTC. Protein product: CASSPFGGLPRGYTF.

The chain has TRBV9 and TRBJ1-6, with 7 bases identical to TRBD1. The CDR3 consists of 16 residues. Germline trimming cut 4 bases from V and 5 bases from J; bases unmatched to any gene: 9. Per the germline V gene, CDR1 is SGDLS and CDR2 is YYNGEE. The DNA of the CDR3 is TGTGCCAGCAGCACCCTCGACAGGGCTAATAATTCACCCCTCCACTTT. Translating gives CASSTLDRANNSPLHF. Full variable domain (remainder filled in from reference TRBV9 and TRBJ1-6): DSGVTQTPKHLITATGQRVTLRCSPRSGDLSVYWYQQSLDQGLQFLIQYYNGEERAKGNILERFSAQQFPDLHSELNLSSLELGDSALYFCASSTLDRANNSPLHFGNGTRLTVT.

This clone was detected only once. The chain recombines TRBV28 with TRBJ1-6; D gene unclear. Germline CDR1 reads MDHEN; CDR2 reads SYDVKM. CDR3 length: 15 amino acids. Trimming shortened V by 6 bases and J by 3 bases, and 12 bases separated the two germline ends. CDR3 amino acids: CASRLARGYNSPLHF. DNA of the CDR3: TGTGCCAGCAGACTCGCACGGGGCTATAATTCACCCCTCCACTTT.

The chain recombines TRBV7-9 with TRBJ2-1; 9 nucleotides line up with TRBD1. The CDR3 covers 15 residues. V shed 2 bases and J 7 bases; nucleotides not matched to a gene: 6. Germline CDR1 SEHNR, CDR2 FQNEAQ (reference sequence). CDR3 region: CASSLTGQGRNEQFF. DNA for the CDR3: TGTGCCAGCAGCTTAACTGGACAGGGGAGGAATGAGCAGTTCTTC.

The table lists this clone with a count of one. The rearrangement links TRBV13 to TRBJ1-2; 9 bases map to TRBD1. The germline V gene encodes CDR1 PRHDT and CDR2 FYEKMQ (reference sequence). The CDR3 is 17 amino acids. Trimming at V came to 5 bases and at J to 4 bases, leaving 14 bases not matched to a gene. The CDR3 nucleotides are TGTGCCAGCAGCACACCTAGACCGGGACAGGGCCCCTATGGCTACACCTTC. This translates into CASSTPRPGQGPYGYTF.

V usage is TRBV2 and J usage is TRBJ2-5, with TRBD2 as a possible D gene (5 bases). CDR3 length: 14 residues. Trimming shortened V by 2 bases and J by 2 bases, and 9 bases separated the two germline ends. Germline V lookup: CDR1 SNHLY, CDR2 FYNNEI. The CDR3: CASSELRDQETQYF. CDR3 bases: TGTGCCAGCAGTGAACTTCGGGATCAAGAGACCCAGTACTTC.

This chain joins TRBV5-1 and TRBJ2-1; the match to TRBD2 covers 10 bases. Per germline, CDR1 SGHRS and CDR2 YFSETQ. V was clipped by 3 bases and J by 6 bases; unmatched bases: 9. CDR3 length: 16 amino acids. The CDR3 sequence is CASSSLAGGRGNEQFF. CDR3 DNA sequence: TGCGCCAGCAGCTCTTTAGCGGGAGGAAGGGGCAATGAGCAGTTCTTC.

This clone showed up just once. The chain is built from TRBV6-4 and TRBJ2-1; D gene ambiguous. Trimming shortened V by 0 bases and J by 5 bases, and 8 bases separated the two germline ends. This CDR3 spans 14 amino acids. The germline gives CDR1 MRHNA, CDR2 SNTAGT. The CDR3 nucleotides read TGTGCCAGCAGTGACTCTTTGGCCAACAATGAGCAGTTCTTC. Residues: CASSDSLANNEQFF.

This chain connects TRBV28 to TRBJ2-1; 12 bases map to TRBD2. The V gene's germline CDR1 is MDHEN and CDR2 SYDVKM. The CDR3 contains 16 residues. V was pared by 4 bases and J by 8 bases, with 9 bases of the junction left unmatched. CDR3 residues: CASSSASGRATDEQFF. The CDR3 nucleotides read TGTGCCAGCAGTTCGGCTAGCGGGAGGGCCACAGATGAGCAGTTCTTC.

The J gene is TRBJ2-6, the V gene TRBV3-1 (or the pseudogene TRBV3-2), with 11 bases identical to TRBD1. Germline CDR1 is LGHDT and CDR2 is YNNKEL (reference sequence). The V and J ends lost 3 bases and 3 bases, in that order; junction bases with no gene match: 7. This CDR3 region has 18 residues. In nucleotides, the CDR3 is TGTGCCAGCAGCCACACGGACAGGGGGCGAAGTGGGGCCAACGTCCTGACTTTC. It translates to CASSHTDRGRSGANVLTF.

DNA of the CDR3: TGTGCCTGGAGCCCGGGACTGCCAGAGACCCAGTACTTC. Translating it yields CAWSPGLPETQYF. V gene TRBV30 combines with J gene TRBJ2-5; perhaps TRBD2 as D (6 bases). Trimming took 3 bases from V and 4 from J, leaving 12 bases between them. CDR3 size: 13 residues. Germline-derived CDR1 and CDR2 are GTSNPN and SVGIG (reference sequence).

The chain combines TRBV5-6 with TRBJ1-1; TRBD1 agrees at 8 bases. Germline trimming cut 5 bases from V and 4 bases from J; bases unmatched to any gene: 4. The CDR3 is 13 amino acids. Looked up from germline, CDR1 is SGHDT and CDR2 is YYEEEE. Here the CDR3 DNA reads TGTGCCAGCAGTGGACAGGGAATCACTGAAGCTTTCTTT. Translated: CASSGQGITEAFF.

This sequence joins TRBV29-1 and TRBJ1-4; D is perhaps TRBD1 (6 bases). This CDR3 contains 12 residues. V dropped 5 bases and J dropped 6 bases, with 10 bases sitting between them. The V gene's germline CDR1 is SQVTM and CDR2 ANQGSEA. CDR3 sequence reads: CSVTGWDEKLFF. The CDR3 bases are TGCAGCGTTACAGGGTGGGATGAAAAACTGTTTTTT.

V usage is TRBV28 and J usage is TRBJ1-2, with D uncertain. Germline V lookup: CDR1 MDHEN, CDR2 SYDVKM. Trimming stripped 1 base from V and 1 base from J, with 10 bases between. The CDR3 spans 15 residues. The CDR3 spells CASSLSVQINYGYTF. Written as DNA, the CDR3 is TGTGCCAGCAGTTTATCCGTCCAGATTAACTATGGCTACACCTTC.

The rearrangement uses TRBV5-6 and TRBJ2-4, with D perhaps TRBD2 (5 bases). The V gene lost 6 bases and the J gene lost 2 bases, with 12 bases spanning the gap. CDR3 size: 14 residues. Germline-derived CDR1 and CDR2 are SGHDT and YYEEEE. The CDR3 DNA follows: TGTGCCAGCACCCCACGGGGATCCAAAAACATTCAGTACTTC. It encodes CASTPRGSKNIQYF.

The DNA for the CDR3 is TGTGCCAGCAGCAAGAGGACAGGGTCGAACACCGGGGAGCTGTTTTTT. This translates into CASSKRTGSNTGELFF. This chain uses TRBV21-1 with TRBJ2-2; the table names TRBD1, a call not compared with the DNA. TRBV21-1 is given as a pseudogene. This CDR3 contains 16 residues.